Following are 6 T cell receptor beta chains from one sample sequenced in a study of blood T cell repertoires in COVID-19. Assay: immunoSEQ multiplex PCR; the TCRdb copy retains only in-frame clones and omits some. The profile covers roughly 150,000 clones, with more than 85% appearing a single time and 2.4% taken by the ten largest. The sequenced sample consisted of peripheral blood. All receptors derive from a woman between 65 and 79 years old with acute or convalescent COVID-19.

This chain's CDR3 is CASRTGLAGGPRELFF. The DNA for the CDR3 is TGTGCCAGCAGAACAGGACTAGCGGGGGGGCCGAGGGAGCTGTTTTTT. The chain is built from TRBV3-1 (or the pseudogene TRBV3-2) and TRBJ2-2; 15 nucleotides line up with TRBD2. CDR3 length: 16 amino acids. The junction had 8 bases not matched to a gene; V was cut back by 6 bases and J by 9 bases. Germline loops: CDR1 LGHDT, CDR2 YNNKEL (reference sequence).

The chain recombines TRBV4-1 with TRBJ1-2; 7 nucleotides line up with TRBD1. This CDR3 contains 15 residues. J was trimmed by 4 bases and V by 4 bases; bases with no gene match: 9. Germline lookup yields CDR1 MGHRA and CDR2 YSYEKL. CDR3 nucleotides: TGCGCCAGCAGCCGAACCGACAGGGAGGCCTATGGCTACACCTTC. This translates into CASSRTDREAYGYTF.

V usage is TRBV9 and J usage is TRBJ1-1; 8 nucleotides agree with TRBD1. Losses at the gene ends were 4 bases for V and 3 bases for J; bases not matched to a gene: 2. Per germline, CDR1 SGDLS and CDR2 YYNGEE. The CDR3 spans 13 residues. In DNA, the CDR3 is TGTGCCAGCAGCTCCAGGGGGCACACTGAAGCTTTCTTT. It is translated as CASSSRGHTEAFF.

This chain connects TRBV4-2 to TRBJ1-6; no firm D call. Per germline, CDR1 LGHNA and CDR2 YNFKEQ. Trimming pared 4 bases from V and 0 bases from J, leaving 13 bases between. The CDR3 loop spans 17 amino acids. The CDR3 sequence is CASSPEEFGSYNSPLHF. The CDR3 nucleotides are TGTGCCAGCAGCCCGGAGGAATTCGGCTCCTATAATTCACCCCTCCACTTT.

The chain is built from TRBV18 and TRBJ1-1; possibly TRBD1 for D (5 bases). V lost 0 bases and J lost 10, with 9 bases in between. This CDR3 has 12 residues. Germline CDR1 reads KGHSH; CDR2 reads LQKENI. The CDR3 loop is CASSPPGGTAFF. CDR3 DNA sequence: TGTGCCAGCTCACCACCGGGGGGAACAGCTTTCTTT.

The genes are TRBV7-2 and TRBJ1-2; D is uncertain. The CDR3 runs 13 residues. V lost 1 base to trimming and J lost 4 bases, with 7 bases between them. Germline CDR1 is SGHTA and CDR2 is FQGNSA. CDR3 coding DNA: TGTGCCAGCAGCTTAGGCCAGGTCTATGGCTACACCTTC. Residues: CASSLGQVYGYTF.